This paragraph covers one TCR beta chain sequence. TCRdb's table, derived via immunoSEQ multiplex PCR, lists solely in-frame clones and lacks some. In the table there are under 8,500 clones, 75% to 85% of which are singletons. J was trimmed by 0 bases and V by 4 bases; bases with no gene match: 11. Germline CDR1 reads MGHRA; CDR2 reads YSYEKL. The CDR3 is made up of 18 amino acids. The sample comes from a study of OX40 agonist ivuxolimab in advanced cancers. Background on the study: The study reported partial responses in three patients: one hepatocellular carcinoma, two cutaneous melanoma.

The sequence was collected from an adult with an advanced solid tumor such as melanoma, head and neck, liver or kidney cancer. This material consisted of CD4+ or CD8+ T cells sorted from blood, taken in a trial of the OX40 agonist ivuxolimab. V is TRBV4-1 and J is TRBJ1-5, with TRBD1 matching over 8 bases. CDR3: CASSREDTGGYSNQPQHF. CDR3 sequence (DNA): TGCGCCAGCAGCCGGGAAGACACAGGGGGGTATAGCAATCAGCCCCAGCATTTT.